The 25 T cell receptor beta chains listed next were all sequenced from one sample in a study of cytomegalovirus exposure and HLA in healthy donors. PCR was performed using 60 Vbeta and 13 Jbeta primers. Profiling relied on immunoSEQ multiplex PCR, and the TCRdb table lists in-frame clones only, not all of them. This sample has approximately 110,000 clones; roughly 71% occur once, and the top ten carry around 4.2%. Sequencing input: PBMCs. The receptors derive from a woman between 50 and 59 years old in good health and CMV-seropositive.

This clone was counted a few times. V usage is TRBV7-7 and J usage is TRBJ2-2; TRBD1 might be the D (5 bases). Trimming took 1 base from V and 0 from J, leaving 9 bases between them. The CDR3 has 16 amino acids. The germline V gene has CDR1 SSHAT and CDR2 FNYEAQ (reference sequence). The CDR3 DNA sequence: TGTGCCAGCAGCTTAGGAGCAGGGACGAACACCGGGGAGCTGTTTTTT. The encoded protein is CASSLGAGTNTGELFF.

The rearrangement links TRBV5-1 to TRBJ2-2; a possible D gene is TRBD1 (6 bases). Germline CDR1 SGHRS, CDR2 YFSETQ. V gave up 0 bases and J gave up 1 base, with 10 bases separating them. This CDR3 comprises 16 residues. The chain's CDR3 is CASSLGGGQNTGELFF. The CDR3 region has the DNA TGCGCCAGCAGCTTGGGAGGGGGACAGAACACCGGGGAGCTGTTTTTT.

The chain couples TRBV18 to TRBJ2-2; D is possibly TRBD2 (5 bases). In germline, CDR1 is KGHSH, CDR2 LQKENI. Between the trimmed V and J ends, which lost 3 bases and 4 bases, there was a span of 15 bases. This CDR3 contains 16 residues. In DNA, the CDR3 is TGTGCCAGCTCACCCATCACGGGGTCAGCCACCGGGGAGCTGTTTTTT. It specifies CASSPITGSATGELFF.

The CDR3 reads CASSQETATNEKLFF. The CDR3 DNA is TGTGCCAGCAGCCAAGAGACAGCAACTAATGAAAAACTGTTTTTT. The V and J genes are TRBV4-2 and TRBJ1-4; D is perhaps TRBD1 (5 bases). This CDR3 region has 15 residues. Germline CDR1 LGHNA, CDR2 YNFKEQ. V was clipped by 0 bases and J by 0 bases, with 5 bases between them.

The CDR3 here is CASSLSGSGGGNTIYF. DNA for the CDR3: TGTGCCAGCAGTTTATCTGGGAGTGGTGGAGGAAACACCATATATTTT. The chain carries TRBV28 and TRBJ1-3; no clear D. The length of the CDR3 is 16 residues. The germline V gene has CDR1 MDHEN and CDR2 SYDVKM. V shed 1 base and J shed 4 bases, with 14 bases lying between them.

The chain joins TRBV28 to TRBJ2-1; TRBD2 matches at 9 bases. The CDR3 totals 16 residues. The V gene end was trimmed by 4 bases and the J gene end by 4 bases; junction bases not matched to a gene: 8. Germline CDR1 MDHEN, CDR2 SYDVKM. As DNA, the CDR3 is TGTGCCAGCAGTTCATATAGCGGGGGCCCTTACAATGAGCAGTTCTTC. This sequence encodes CASSSYSGGPYNEQFF.

J is TRBJ1-6 and V is TRBV10-3, with D unresolved. This CDR3 contains 15 residues. Germline V gives CDR1 ENHRY, CDR2 SYGVKD. Trimming removed 2 bases from V and 11 bases from J, with 16 bases in between. Here the CDR3 DNA reads TGTGCCATCAGTGAGACGGTCGGGAAGGGAACACCCCTCCACTTT. It codes for CAISETVGKGTPLHF.

This chain connects TRBV6-5 to TRBJ1-3; 8 bases are shared with TRBD1. The germline V gene has CDR1 MNHEY and CDR2 SVGAGI. V dropped 2 bases and J dropped 4; count of bases not matched to a gene: 4. This CDR3 is built from 15 residues. In nucleotides, the CDR3 is TGTGCCAGCAGTTACGCAGGGGGCGGGGGAAACACCATATATTTT. Protein sequence: CASSYAGGGGNTIYF.

The chain employs TRBV7-6 and TRBJ2-2; no firm D call. Per the germline V gene, CDR1 is SGHVS and CDR2 is FNYEAQ. This CDR3 region has 13 residues. V shed 6 bases and J shed 4 bases, with 9 bases lying between them. The CDR3 loop is CASRPRSTGELFF. The CDR3 DNA reads as TGTGCCAGCAGGCCCCGGAGCACCGGGGAGCTGTTTTTT.

The V call is TRBV15, the J call TRBJ2-4; TRBD2 aligns across 7 bases. Germline lookup yields CDR1 LNHNV and CDR2 YYDKDF (reference sequence). V was clipped by 1 base and J by 3 bases; unmatched bases: 0. The CDR3 spans 14 residues. CDR3 sequence reads: CATSRAGGKNIQYF. In DNA form, the CDR3 reads TGTGCCACCAGCAGAGCGGGGGGCAAAAACATTCAGTACTTC.

The chain combines TRBV13 with TRBJ2-3; possible D gene TRBD2, 6 bases. The CDR3 contains 18 residues. CDR1 and CDR2 (germline): PRHDT, FYEKMQ (reference sequence). The germline V and J ends were trimmed by 0 bases and 2 bases, with 18 bases remaining between them. In DNA, the CDR3 is TGTGCCAGCAGCTTAGGAAGTGCGGGGATTTGGGTCACAGATACGCAGTATTTT. Protein sequence: CASSLGSAGIWVTDTQYF.

This chain joins TRBV11-2 and TRBJ2-1, with 7 positions matching TRBD1. The J segment lost 4 bases and the V segment lost 8 bases, leaving 8 bases of the junction unmatched. CDR3 size: 14 residues. Germline V lookup: CDR1 SGHAT, CDR2 FQNNGV. DNA for the CDR3: TGTGCCAGCCGCTCCGGGACAGCTTACAATGAGCAGTTCTTC. This sequence encodes CASRSGTAYNEQFF.

The genes are TRBV5-6 and TRBJ2-5, with D possibly matching TRBD2 (6 bases). V lost 4 bases, J lost 5 bases, and 15 bases lay in between. CDR1 SGHDT and CDR2 YYEEEE come from the germline V gene. This CDR3 is 14 amino acids long. CDR3 in amino acids: CASSTPTRGETQYF. DNA for the CDR3: TGTGCCAGCAGCACCCCCACCCGGGGGGAGACCCAGTACTTC.

This chain uses TRBV5-4 with TRBJ2-3, with TRBD1 identical over 7 bases. The V gene end was trimmed by 4 bases and the J gene end by 2 bases; junction bases not matched to a gene: 10. Germline CDR1 is SGHNT and CDR2 is YYREEE (reference sequence). The CDR3 has 16 amino acids. CDR3 protein: CASSQGVDSLTDTQYF. The CDR3 bases are TGTGCCAGCAGCCAGGGGGTGGACAGTCTCACAGATACGCAGTATTTT.

The chain joins TRBV19 to TRBJ2-2; 7 positions match TRBD2. CDR1 is LNHDA and CDR2 is SQIVND in the germline V gene (reference sequence). J was trimmed by 3 bases and V by 11 bases; bases with no gene match: 9. This CDR3 spans 14 amino acids. This CDR3 is CAGRPSGYTGELFF. The DNA for the CDR3 is TGTGCCGGGCGTCCTAGCGGTTACACCGGGGAGCTGTTTTTT.

The CDR3 bases are TGCGCCAGCAGCCAACTTGCAGGGTCCAATCAGCCCCAGCATTTT. This codes for CASSQLAGSNQPQHF. The chain links TRBV4-1 to TRBJ1-5, with D possibly TRBD1 on 5 matching bases. CDR3 length: 15 amino acids. Between the trimmed V and J ends, which lost 2 bases and 3 bases, there was a span of 11 bases. Germline-derived CDR1 and CDR2 are MGHRA and YSYEKL.

This clone was recorded a few times. Distinct nucleotide sequences in the sample also encode this CDR3. The chain links TRBV7-9 to TRBJ2-7, with D possibly matching TRBD2 (6 bases). This CDR3 is 13 amino acids long. V lost 5 bases and J 6 bases, leaving 14 bases between the germline ends. The germline CDR1 and CDR2 sequences are SEHNR and FQNEAQ (reference sequence). The CDR3 here is CASSGRDLSEQYF. CDR3 in DNA: TGTGCCAGCAGCGGCCGGGACTTAAGCGAGCAGTACTTC.

The rearrangement links TRBV9 to TRBJ2-3, with D possibly matching TRBD2 (6 bases). The V gene's germline CDR1 is SGDLS and CDR2 YYNGEE. V gave up 0 bases and J gave up 4 bases, with 9 bases separating them. The CDR3 sequence is 14 residues long. The CDR3 DNA reads TGTGCCAGCAGCGTAGCTGGGGAGGCAGATACGCAGTATTTT. Its protein product is CASSVAGEADTQYF.

This clone was picked up a small number of times. The chain couples TRBV5-4 to TRBJ2-1; 11 bases agree with TRBD2. Germline assignment: CDR1 SGHNT and CDR2 YYREEE (reference sequence). Trimming at V came to 5 bases and at J to 8 bases, leaving 12 bases not matched to a gene. The CDR3 loop spans 16 amino acids. The CDR3 spells CASSRGGTSGLHEQFF. In nucleotides, the CDR3 is TGTGCCAGCAGTCGAGGTGGGACTAGCGGCTTGCATGAGCAGTTCTTC.

The rearrangement links TRBV18 to TRBJ2-5; TRBD2 is a possible D gene (8 bases). V lost 9 bases and J 4 bases, leaving 12 bases between the germline ends. The CDR3 spans 12 residues. In germline, CDR1 is KGHSH, CDR2 LQKENI. CDR3 in amino acids: CASSGDRETQYF. The DNA of the CDR3 is TGTGCCAGTAGCGGGGACAGAGAGACCCAGTACTTC.

This clone showed up just once. This CDR3 reads CASSWALNQPQHF. The CDR3 bases are TGCGCCAGCAGCTGGGCCCTAAATCAGCCCCAGCATTTT. The rearrangement links TRBV5-1 to TRBJ1-5; D remains unclear. V was cut by 3 bases and J by 4 bases, with 8 bases left in between. The V gene's germline CDR1 is SGHRS and CDR2 YFSETQ. The CDR3 extends over 13 amino acids. Based on the CDR3 plus reference TRBV5-1 and TRBJ1-5, the full variable domain is KAGVTQTPRYLIKTRGQQVTLSCSPISGHRSVSWYQQTPGQGLQFLFEYFSETQRNKGNFPGRFSGRQFSNSRSEMNVSTLELGDSALYLCASSWALNQPQHFGDGTRLSIL.

The CDR3 loop is CASSQDTDGYTF. Written as DNA, the CDR3 is TGTGCCAGCAGCCAGGACACGGATGGCTACACCTTC. The chain uses TRBV14 and TRBJ1-2; a possible D gene is TRBD1 (5 bases). Germline V gene sequence: CDR1 SGHDN, CDR2 FVKESK. This CDR3 region has 12 residues. Trimming cost V 3 bases and J 6 bases, with 8 bases left between them.

The gene calls are TRBV6-5 and TRBJ2-1; possible D gene TRBD2, 6 bases. There are 14 residues in the CDR3. V dropped 2 bases and J dropped 14 bases, with 19 bases sitting between them. In germline, CDR1 is MNHEY, CDR2 SVGAGI. The CDR3 DNA follows: TGTGCCAGCAGTTACAGCACTAGCCATCAAAGGGAGTTCTTC. It is translated as CASSYSTSHQREFF.

This clone was recorded only once. The gene calls are TRBV10-3 and TRBJ2-3, with D possibly matching TRBD2 (6 bases). V was shortened by 4 bases and J by 2 bases, with 16 bases between the two germline ends. Germline V gene lookup returns CDR1 ENHRY and CDR2 SYGVKD. The CDR3 runs 16 residues. The CDR3 region has the DNA TGTGCCATCAGTGGAGGGACGGGGGTTCACACAGATACGCAGTATTTT. Its protein product is CAISGGTGVHTDTQYF.

The gene calls are TRBV15 and TRBJ1-5; TRBD1 might be the D (6 bases). Per germline, CDR1 LNHNV and CDR2 YYDKDF (reference sequence). V was cut by 5 bases and J by 0 bases, with 17 bases left in between. The CDR3 is 17 residues long. CDR3 DNA sequence: TGTGCCACCAGCCGCCGTCCCCGGACAGATAGCAATCAGCCCCAGCATTTT. It is translated as CATSRRPRTDSNQPQHF.